A single sample gave rise to the 4 T cell receptor beta chains below, sequenced in a study of blood T cell repertoires in COVID-19. Sequenced by immunoSEQ multiplex PCR; TCRdb stores in-frame clones only, minus some. This sample has some 270,000 clones, with over 70% found just once. Source material: PBMCs or T cells enriched from blood (not recorded which). The receptor source for this set is a woman between 40 and 55 years old who had been exposed to COVID-19.

The chain combines TRBV11-1 with TRBJ2-1, with 8 bases identical to TRBD1. Germline V gene data show CDR1 as SGHAT and CDR2 as FQDESV (reference sequence). The V and J ends lost 5 bases and 2 bases, in that order; junction bases with no gene match: 5. The CDR3 contains 15 residues. DNA of the CDR3: TGTGCCAGCAGCGGAGGGACAGGACCCTACAATGAGCAGTTCTTC. Its translation is CASSGGTGPYNEQFF.

V usage is TRBV5-1 and J usage is TRBJ1-2, with D perhaps matching TRBD1 (6 bases). This CDR3 comprises 14 residues. V was shortened by 4 bases and J by 1 base, with 11 bases between the two germline ends. Germline lookup yields CDR1 SGHRS and CDR2 YFSETQ. The CDR3 nucleotides read TGCGCCAGCAGCGTTAAACAGGGTAACTATGGCTACACCTTC. As protein: CASSVKQGNYGYTF.

J is TRBJ2-5 and V is TRBV7-9; D is possibly TRBD2 (7 bases). V was trimmed by 0 bases and J by 6 bases, leaving 14 bases between them. This CDR3 spans 15 amino acids. The germline CDR1 and CDR2 sequences are SEHNR and FQNEAQ (reference sequence). The DNA for the CDR3 is TGTGCCAGCAGCTTAGCCTGGGGAGGGGGTCAGACCCAGTACTTC. Encoded protein: CASSLAWGGGQTQYF.

The chain joins TRBV27 to TRBJ1-4; 8 bases agree with TRBD1. The CDR3 extends over 13 amino acids. Germline CDR1 is MNHEY and CDR2 is SMNVEV (reference sequence). Trimming at V came to 7 bases and at J to 8 bases, leaving 6 bases not matched to a gene. The CDR3 is CASKQGGGEKLFF. The CDR3 DNA is TGTGCCAGCAAACAGGGGGGTGGGGAAAAACTGTTTTTT.